This TCR beta chain comes out of a study of CD8+ T cells in alopecia areata. The germline CDR1 and CDR2 sequences are GTSNPN and SVGIG (reference sequence). The CDR3 is made up of 16 amino acids. Trimming removed 2 bases from V and 2 bases from J, with 18 bases in between. RNA was isolated and reverse transcribed to cDNA, the sequencing template. The assay was immunoSEQ multiplex PCR, and TCRdb's table has in-frame clones only and misses some. The top ten hold around 1.2% of the sample, which has 250,000 or so clones, 65% to 70% seen once. The receptor was derived from a human donor with alopecia areata. Sequences were derived from CD4+ T cells sorted from blood, sampled at week 0. This chain joins TRBV30 and TRBJ2-5; TRBD2 might be the D (5 bases). CDR3 coding DNA: TGTGCCTGGAGTCCACGGGGAAGACTGATACAAGAGACCCAGTACTTC. Encoded protein: CAWSPRGRLIQETQYF.